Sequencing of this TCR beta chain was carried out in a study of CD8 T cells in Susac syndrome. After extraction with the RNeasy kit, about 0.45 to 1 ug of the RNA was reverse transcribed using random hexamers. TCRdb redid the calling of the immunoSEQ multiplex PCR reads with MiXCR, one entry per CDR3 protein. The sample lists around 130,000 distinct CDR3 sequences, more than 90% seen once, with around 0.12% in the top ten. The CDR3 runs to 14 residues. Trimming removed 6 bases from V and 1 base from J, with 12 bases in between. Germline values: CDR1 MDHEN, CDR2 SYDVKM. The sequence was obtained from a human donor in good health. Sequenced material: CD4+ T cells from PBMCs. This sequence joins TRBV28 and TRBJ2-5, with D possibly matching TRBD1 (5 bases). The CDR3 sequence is CASRAQTAQETQYF. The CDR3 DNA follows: TGTGCCAGCAGGGCCCAGACAGCCCAAGAGACCCAGTACTTC.